Following are 18 T cell receptor beta chains from one sample sequenced in a study of tissue T cells after allogeneic stem cell transplantation. TCRdb's table, derived via immunoSEQ multiplex PCR, lists solely in-frame clones and lacks some. Among about 1,000 clones, about 56% were seen once, and the ten largest hold about two fifths. Time point reported: mouse harvest day 14 after allogeneic transplant. Mouse grafts combined 10^7 T-cell-depleted bone marrow cells with 10^6 splenic CD5+ T cells. The sample comprised liver tissue. The receptor source for this set is a female BALB/c mouse given C57BL/6 T cells with graft-versus-host disease after an allogeneic hematopoietic cell transplant.

Relative to its sample, this clone is large. These gene names are mouse names. The read terminates 1 residue ahead of where the CDR3 ends, so the germline J gene completes it. The chain has TRBV29 and TRBJ1-3; weak D call: TRBD1 (6 bases). This CDR3 is built from 14 residues. V was pared by 3 bases and J by 4 bases, with 10 bases between. Germline assignment: CDR1 MSHET and CDR2 SYDVDS. The CDR3 bases that were read are TGTGCTAGCAGTTTGGGGGGCGGCGGAAATACGCTCTAT. Translation gives CASSLGGGGNTLY. The entire CDR3 protein is CASSLGGGGNTLYF.

This clone was counted once. Genes and germline are mouse. The CDR3 end falls 1 residue outside the read, so it is completed with the germline J gene. This rearrangement joins TRBV12-1 to TRBJ1-3; tentative D call: TRBD1 (6 bases). The CDR3 spans 13 residues. Deletions cut 4 bases from V and 1 base from J, with 7 bases between. The germline V gene has CDR1 SGHSN and CDR2 HYEKVE. CDR3 DNA, as far as it was read: TGTGCCAGCTCGGACAGATCTGGAAATACGCTCTAT. As protein: CASSDRSGNTLY. The complete CDR3 sequence is CASSDRSGNTLYF.

For this clone: Germline and genes: mouse. The read ends 1 residue shy of where the CDR3 ends; the end is completed using the germline J gene. This chain links TRBV4 with TRBJ2-7; 11 bases agree with TRBD2. This CDR3 is built from 16 residues. The germline gives CDR1 LGHDT, CDR2 YNNKQL (reference sequence). The junction had 6 bases not matched to a gene; V was cut back by 5 bases and J by 0 bases. The sequenced part of the CDR3 DNA is TGTGCCAGCAGCGAGACTGGGGGGGGGAGCTCCTATGAACAGTAC. Its protein product is CASSETGGGSSYEQY. The entire CDR3 is CASSETGGGSSYEQYF.

Points on this clone: Each gene name is a mouse one. The read is 1 residue too short to cover the CDR3 end, so that end is filled in from the germline J gene. The V call is TRBV13-1, the J call TRBJ2-7; 9 bases match TRBD1. Per the germline V gene, CDR1 is NSHNY and CDR2 is SYGAGN. V lost 0 bases to trimming and J lost 2 bases; unmatched junction nucleotides: 0. This CDR3 has 14 amino acids. The CDR3 loop reads CASSDGQGAYEQYF. The sequenced CDR3 bases are TGTGCCAGCAGTGATGGACAGGGGGCCTATGAACAGTAC.

Notes on this clone: Gene names are the mouse ones. The read gets to within 1 residue of the CDR3 end, and the germline J gene fills in the rest. V gene TRBV26 combines with J gene TRBJ1-1, with D unclear. The CDR3 has 13 residues. V was clipped by 2 bases and J by 0 bases, with 4 bases between them. Germline V gene data show CDR1 as KGHPV and CDR2 as FQNQEV (reference sequence). Incomplete CDR3 DNA: TGTGCCAGCAGTCTGGGGGCAAACACAGAAGTCTTC. Protein sequence: CASSLGANTEVF. The CDR3, in full, reads CASSLGANTEVFF.

The sample holds a few counts of this clone. These gene names are mouse names. The missing CDR3 end, 1 residue past where the read stops, is filled in from the germline J gene. This chain links TRBV26 with TRBJ1-2; 8 bases are shared with TRBD1. Per germline, CDR1 KGHPV and CDR2 FQNQEV (reference sequence). The length of the CDR3 is 14 residues. V was pared by 6 bases and J by 1 base, with 4 bases of the junction left unmatched. The covered CDR3 bases are TGTGCCAGCAGCCCGACAGGGGTAAACTCCGACTACACC. Translation gives CASSPTGVNSDYT. In full, the CDR3 is CASSPTGVNSDYTF.

Comment on this clone: Gene and germline names: mouse. From the germline J gene comes the end of the CDR3, since the read stops 1 residue before it. This sequence joins TRBV13-1 and TRBJ2-2, with 7 bases matching TRBD2. CDR1 is NSHNY, CDR2 SYGAGN, per germline. This CDR3 is 14 amino acids long. V lost 2 bases, J lost 5 bases, and 3 bases stayed unmatched. The part of the CDR3 DNA that was read is TGTGCCAGCAGTGACCGGGGGGGTACCGGGCAGCTCTAC. This translates into CASSDRGGTGQLY. The entire CDR3 sequence reads CASSDRGGTGQLYF.

As regards this clone: Any gene name here is a mouse gene name. Sequencing ends 1 residue short of the CDR3 end; the germline J gene provides the rest. The J gene is TRBJ2-5, the V gene TRBV16; no firm D call. The V end was cut by 5 bases, the J end by 2 bases, with 8 bases between. The CDR3 consists of 13 residues. CDR1 is SGHSA, CDR2 FRNQAP, per germline. CDR3: CASSLRGQDTQYF. Partial CDR3 DNA: TGTGCAAGCAGCCTCCGGGGCCAAGACACCCAGTAC. Using reference TRBV16 and TRBJ2-5 for the parts outside the CDR3, the full variable domain is NAGVIQTPRHKVTGKGQEATLWCEPISGHSAVFWYRQTIVQGLEFLTYFRNQAPIDDSGMPKERFSAQMPNQSHSTLKIQSTQPQDSAVYLCASSLRGQDTQYFGPGTRLLVL.

On this clone: Genes here carry mouse names. The sequenced fragment ends 1 residue before the CDR3 boundary, so the rest is inferred from the germline J gene. The chain employs TRBV19 and TRBJ2-7; TRBD2 agrees at 8 bases. V trimming: 2 bases; J trimming: 1 base; junction bases outside the gene matches: 8. The CDR3 loop spans 16 amino acids. Per the germline V gene, CDR1 is FNHDT and CDR2 is SITEND (reference sequence). CDR3 DNA (partial): TGTGCCAGCAGTATTGCGGGGGGGGCGCGTTCCTATGAACAGTAC. Its translation is CASSIAGGARSYEQY. The entire CDR3 is CASSIAGGARSYEQYF.

With respect to this clone: Gene labels here are mouse ones. Sequencing ends 1 residue short of the CDR3 end; the germline J gene provides the rest. This chain links TRBV26 with TRBJ2-3; possibly TRBD1 for D (6 bases). CDR3 length: 14 residues. Germline V CDR1 and CDR2: KGHPV, FQNQEV (reference sequence). V lost 7 bases and J lost 0, with 11 bases in between. Partial CDR3 DNA: TGTGCCAGCACCGACAGGTCTAGTGCAGAAACGCTGTAT. Its translation: CASTDRSSAETLY. The entire CDR3 protein reads CASTDRSSAETLYF.

The sample holds one count of this clone. Gene and germline names: mouse. Read coverage stops 1 residue before the CDR3 terminus; the germline J gene supplies the remainder. This chain connects TRBV26 to TRBJ2-3, with 7 positions matching TRBD2. Germline trimming cut 4 bases from V and 0 bases from J; bases unmatched to any gene: 7. Germline V CDR1 and CDR2: KGHPV, FQNQEV (reference sequence). This CDR3 has 16 residues. The part of the CDR3 DNA that was read is TGTGCCAGCAGTCAGAGCTGGGGGTCTAGTGCAGAAACGCTGTAT. This gives the protein CASSQSWGSSAETLY. The complete CDR3 protein is CASSQSWGSSAETLYF.

This clone was counted a few times. Gene names are the mouse ones. Sequencing ends 1 residue short of the CDR3 end; the germline J gene provides the rest. The gene calls are TRBV1 and TRBJ1-3; D remains ambiguous. This CDR3 is 13 amino acids long. Trimming left V 0 bases short and J 0 bases short, with 0 bases between. Germline loops: CDR1 NSQYPW, CDR2 LRSPGD (reference sequence). The CDR3 sequence: CTCSADSGNTLYF. The CDR3 DNA, read in part, is TGCACCTGCAGTGCAGATTCTGGAAATACGCTCTAT.

Remarks on this clone: Gene and germline names: mouse. The CDR3 extends 1 residue past the end of the read, so its final part is completed from the germline J gene. The chain combines TRBV26 with TRBJ2-2; TRBD1 agrees at 9 bases. Germline V lookup: CDR1 KGHPV, CDR2 FQNQEV (reference sequence). This CDR3 contains 14 residues. The V and J ends lost 8 bases and 2 bases, in that order; junction bases with no gene match: 3. The CDR3 is CASPGTGNTGQLYF. CDR3 DNA (partial): TGTGCCAGCCCCGGGACAGGGAACACCGGGCAGCTCTAC.

Notes on this clone: The genes are named according to mouse. The read is 1 residue too short to cover the CDR3 end, so that end is filled in from the germline J gene. The chain has TRBV5 and TRBJ2-5; 14 bases match TRBD2. Germline CDR1 LGHNA, CDR2 YNLKQL (reference sequence). The V gene end was trimmed by 4 bases and the J gene end by 5 bases; junction bases not matched to a gene: 2. The CDR3 totals 15 residues. CDR3 sequence: CASSLGTGGADTQYF. The DNA read from the CDR3 is TGTGCCAGCAGCCTCGGGACTGGGGGGGCAGACACCCAGTAC.

As for this clone: These gene names are mouse names. The CDR3 is cut off 1 residue early in the read; its end comes from the germline J gene. This chain uses TRBV1 with TRBJ2-5; no clear D gene. The V gene's germline CDR1 is NSQYPW and CDR2 LRSPGD (reference sequence). This CDR3 has 15 amino acids. Trimming shortened V by 0 bases and J by 0 bases, and 7 bases separated the two germline ends. The DNA read from the CDR3 is TGCACCTGCAGTGCAGATCTGGCAAACCAAGACACCCAGTAC. Translated, it gives CTCSADLANQDTQY. The whole CDR3 reads CTCSADLANQDTQYF.

Details on this clone: The gene symbols are mouse symbols. Sequencing ends 1 residue short of the CDR3 end; the germline J gene provides the rest. The rearrangement uses TRBV3 and TRBJ1-1; D perhaps matches TRBD1 (5 bases). The V end was cut by 5 bases, the J end by 0 bases, with 7 bases between. Germline V gene lookup returns CDR1 SNHLY and CDR2 FYNGKV (reference sequence). The CDR3 covers 13 residues. Here the CDR3 reads CASSRGQNTEVFF. CDR3 DNA (partial): TGTGCCAGCAGCCGGGGACAGAACACAGAAGTCTTC.

Points on this clone: Gene names denote mouse genes. The read comes to an end 1 residue before the CDR3 does, leaving the germline J gene to fill in the end. The chain uses TRBV26 and TRBJ2-1; 7 positions match TRBD1. After removal of 4 bases from V and 1 base from J, the junction contained 1 base not matched to a gene. Germline V gene lookup returns CDR1 KGHPV and CDR2 FQNQEV (reference sequence). The CDR3 sequence is 14 residues long. The sequenced CDR3 bases are TGTGCCAGCAGTCCGACAGGGAACTATGCTGAGCAGTTC. As protein: CASSPTGNYAEQF. The entire CDR3 is CASSPTGNYAEQFF.

Concerning this clone: Gene names denote mouse genes. The observed sequence ends 1 residue before the CDR3 terminus, with the missing tail filled in from the germline J gene. This chain joins TRBV12-2 and TRBJ1-6, with D tentatively TRBD1 (5 bases). TRBJ1-6 is known as an ORF, though its function is uncertain. The CDR3 extends over 15 amino acids. Trimming left V 1 base short and J 5 bases short, with 11 bases between. The V gene's germline CDR1 is SGHLS and CDR2 HYDKME. The CDR3 bases that were read are TGTGCCAGCTCTCTGGGGCCCATTAATAATTCGCCCCTCTAC. Translated, it gives CASSLGPINNSPLY. The CDR3 in full is CASSLGPINNSPLYF.